This T cell receptor beta chain came from a study of OX40 agonist ivuxolimab in advanced cancers. With regard to the full study: Ivuxolimab, which targeted the costimulatory receptor OX40 (CD134), was an agonistic, fully human IgG2 monoclonal antibody. Peripheral TCRbeta sequencing was intended to test whether TCR sequence diversity was altered and clonal T-cell expansion was caused by ivuxolimab. Among the 52 dose-escalation patients, around 20 had hepatocellular carcinoma, roughly 15 melanoma, 9 renal cell carcinoma and 9 head and neck cancer. Intravenous ivuxolimab was administered to patients every 2 weeks at six dose levels: 0.01, 0.1, 0.3, 1.5, 3 and 10 mg/kg. Patients were allowed to have had prior anti-PD-1, anti-PD-L1 or anti-CTLA-4 therapy, and approximately 37% of the dose-escalation patients had been treated with checkpoint inhibitors. Three dose-escalation patients achieved partial responses, one with hepatocellular carcinoma and two with cutaneous melanoma. The dose-escalation cohort was around 83% male with a mean age of roughly 60 years, ranging from about 20 to 85. The paper reports the monotherapy dose-escalation portion (N of about 47 patients) of the phase I ivuxolimab trial. Paper-wide results and their limitations: The antigen specificity of the peripheral T cells that underwent clonal expansion was not determined. Low levels of normalized T-cell clonal expansion were also seen in some nonresponding patients. After ivuxolimab, more expanded clones were found on average in CD8+ T cells than in CD4+ T cells. At doses of 0.1 to 3.0 mg/kg, clonal expansion of both CD4+ and CD8+ blood T cells was observed from baseline to week 6. In partial responders in the 0.1-3.0 mg/kg groups, normalized peripheral clonal expansion was found to be among the lowest, especially among CD8+ T cells.

For sequencing of the TCRbeta CDR3 region, genomic DNA was extracted from the sorted cells. The immunoSEQ Assay was used for sequencing of TCRbeta CDR3 regions. TCRdb re-hosts the immuneACCESS table, in-frame sequences only. Its copies lack some clones; in the studies checked, an unresolved V gene accounts for under half of them, and the cause for the rest is not known. The sample has approximately 70,000 clones on record, roughly 90% of them singletons. The ten most abundant clones make up roughly 0.5% of the sample. In the case of this clone: Its recognized antigen is unknown. No clone much larger than this one lies a single base away; base qualities are absent.

Per the germline V gene, MNHEY is the CDR1 and SVGAGI is the CDR2. Trimmed from V: 7 bases; trimmed from J: 0 bases; junction bases lacking a gene match: 7. Inclusive of the bounding cysteine and phenylalanine, the CDR3 is 15 residues long. Of all the DNA, just the CDR3 is kept, 45 bases in frame from base 1. The trial excluded patients who had a history of autoimmune disease or were on systemic immunosuppression. Peripheral blood for TCR sequencing was collected from all dose cohorts at baseline, on cycle 4 day 1, and on cycle 7 day 1. Samples were obtained from an open-label, multicenter, first-in-human phase I dose-escalation trial of ivuxolimab. The trial enrolled adults with locally advanced or metastatic head and neck squamous cell, hepatocellular, melanoma or renal cell carcinoma. Before TCR sequencing, CD4+ T cells and CD8+ T cells were sorted from peripheral blood as separate populations.

The source was CD4+ or CD8+ T cells sorted from blood, collected in a trial of the OX40 agonist ivuxolimab. The clonotype comes from an adult with an advanced solid tumor such as melanoma, head and neck, liver or kidney cancer. This chain is built from TRBV6-5 and TRBJ2-5; TRBD2 agrees with 8 junctional bases. The CDR3 protein is CASTRGGRNQETQYF. The nucleotide sequence reads as follows: TGTGCCAGCACCCGGGGCGGGAGGAACCAAGAGACCCAGTACTTC.